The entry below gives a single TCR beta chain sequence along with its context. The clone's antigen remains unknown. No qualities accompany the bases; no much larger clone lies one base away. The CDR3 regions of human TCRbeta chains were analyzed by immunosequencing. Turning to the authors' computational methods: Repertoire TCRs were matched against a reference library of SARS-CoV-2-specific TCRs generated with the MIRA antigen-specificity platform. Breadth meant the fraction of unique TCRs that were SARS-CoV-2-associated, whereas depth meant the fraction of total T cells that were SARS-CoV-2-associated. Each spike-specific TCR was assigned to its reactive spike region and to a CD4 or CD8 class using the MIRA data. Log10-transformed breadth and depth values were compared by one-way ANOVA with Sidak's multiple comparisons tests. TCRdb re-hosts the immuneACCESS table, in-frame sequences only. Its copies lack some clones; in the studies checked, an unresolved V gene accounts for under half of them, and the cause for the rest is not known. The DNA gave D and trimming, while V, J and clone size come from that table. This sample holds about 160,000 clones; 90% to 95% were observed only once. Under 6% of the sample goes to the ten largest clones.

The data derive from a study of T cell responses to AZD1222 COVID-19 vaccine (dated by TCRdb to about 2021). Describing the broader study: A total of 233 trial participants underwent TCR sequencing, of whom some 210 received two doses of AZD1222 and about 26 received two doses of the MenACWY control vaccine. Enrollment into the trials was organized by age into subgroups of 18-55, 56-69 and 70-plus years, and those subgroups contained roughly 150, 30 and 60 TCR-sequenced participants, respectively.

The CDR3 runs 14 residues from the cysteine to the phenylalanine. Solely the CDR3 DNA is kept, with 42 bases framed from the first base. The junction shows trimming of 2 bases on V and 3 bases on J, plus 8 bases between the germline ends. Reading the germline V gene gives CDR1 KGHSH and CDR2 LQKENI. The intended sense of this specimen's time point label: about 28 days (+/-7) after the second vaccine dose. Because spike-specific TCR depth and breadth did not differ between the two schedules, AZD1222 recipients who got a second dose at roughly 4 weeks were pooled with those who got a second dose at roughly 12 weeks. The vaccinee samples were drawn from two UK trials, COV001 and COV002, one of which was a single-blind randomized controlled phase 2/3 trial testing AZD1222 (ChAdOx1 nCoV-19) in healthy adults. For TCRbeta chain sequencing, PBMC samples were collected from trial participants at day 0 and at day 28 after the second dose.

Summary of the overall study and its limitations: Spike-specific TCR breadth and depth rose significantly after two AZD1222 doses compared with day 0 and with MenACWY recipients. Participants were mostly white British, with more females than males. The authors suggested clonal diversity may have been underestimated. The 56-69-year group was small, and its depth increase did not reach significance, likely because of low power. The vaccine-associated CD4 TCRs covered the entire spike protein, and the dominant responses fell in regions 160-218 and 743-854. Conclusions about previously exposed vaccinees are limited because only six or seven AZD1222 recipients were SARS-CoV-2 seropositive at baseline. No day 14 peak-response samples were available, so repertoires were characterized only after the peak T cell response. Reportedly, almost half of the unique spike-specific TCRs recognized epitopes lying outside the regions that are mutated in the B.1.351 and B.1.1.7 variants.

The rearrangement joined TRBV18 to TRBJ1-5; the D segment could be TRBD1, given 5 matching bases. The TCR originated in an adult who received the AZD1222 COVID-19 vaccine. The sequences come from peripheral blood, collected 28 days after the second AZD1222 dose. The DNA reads TGTGCCAGCTCACCAAGGGGACTCAATCAGCCCCAGCATTTT. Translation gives CASSPRGLNQPQHF.